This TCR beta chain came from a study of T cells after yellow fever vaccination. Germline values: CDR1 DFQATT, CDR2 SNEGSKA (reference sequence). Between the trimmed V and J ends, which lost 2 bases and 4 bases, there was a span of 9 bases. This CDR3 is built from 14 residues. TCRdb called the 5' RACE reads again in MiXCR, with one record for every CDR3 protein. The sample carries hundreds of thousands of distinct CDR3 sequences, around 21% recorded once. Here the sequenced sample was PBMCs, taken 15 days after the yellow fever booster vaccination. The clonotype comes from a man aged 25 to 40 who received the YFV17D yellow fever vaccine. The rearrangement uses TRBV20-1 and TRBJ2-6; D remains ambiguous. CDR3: CSARPQSGANVLTF. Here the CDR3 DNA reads TGCAGTGCTAGACCACAGTCCGGGGCCAACGTCCTGACTTTC.